This T cell receptor (beta chain) was identified during a study of beta chain features in type 1 diabetes. Study-wide background: Healthy donors, compared against patients, showed similar age, gender and cell yields. Study-wide points: Reads derived from cDNA could over-represent cells showing high TCR expression. Type 1 diabetes patients had TCRB CDR3s that were shorter (moderately but significantly so) in all four CD4+ subsets. Any HLA type influence on TCRB rearrangement was left unresolved here.

This clone showed up just a few times. No antigen is known for it. Expressed TCRB transcripts got sequenced, as all isolated RNA was reverse transcribed. Assay: immunoSEQ multiplex PCR; the TCRdb copy retains only in-frame clones and omits some. Counted here are around 250,000 clones, about 20% occurring once; the ten biggest clones make up 0.028%. Looked up from germline, CDR1 is LGHNA and CDR2 is YSLEER. Trimming cost V 0 bases and J 4 bases, with 13 bases left between them. The CDR3 spans 17 residues. The clonotype was recovered from a woman aged 35 to 49 with type 1 diabetes. V gene TRBV4-3 combines with J gene TRBJ2-6; possibly TRBD1 for D (5 bases). The sample comprised naive CD4+ T cells from blood. The CDR3 region is CASSQDVLGVGANVLTF. The CDR3 DNA reads as TGCGCCAGCAGCCAAGATGTATTAGGGGTCGGGGCCAACGTCCTGACTTTC.